This T cell receptor (beta chain) comes out of a study of T cells in Graves' hyperthyroidism and ophthalmopathy. Study background: Specimen type is peripheral blood, collected at initial diagnosis prior to any treatment.

Patients with ophthalmopathy all had a Clinical Activity Score of at least 3, a NOSPECS grade of at least 4 and duration under 3 months. Diagnoses used clinical symptoms, serum thyroxine and TRAb, thyroid ultrasound and orbital computed tomography. Using RNA transcripts as the source, TCR beta CDR3 regions were amplified. An initial round of RT-PCR targeting the TCR CDR3 relied on the HTBI primer set. Via MiXCR, TCRdb re-called the multiplex PCR reads, giving one row per CDR3 protein. This sample yields about 640,000 distinct CDR3 sequences, of which roughly 20% are seen a single time; about 34% belongs to the top ten. Sample: blood. This TCR derives from a man aged 25 to 40 with Graves' ophthalmopathy.

This CDR3 is CASSRNGTASYEQYF. The CDR3 DNA follows: TGTGCCAGCAGCCGTAACGGGACGGCCTCCTACGAGCAGTACTTC. The chain links TRBV7-9 to TRBJ2-7; D is tentatively TRBD1 or TRBD2 (5 bases each). The CDR3 is made up of 15 amino acids. From germline, CDR1 is SEHNR and CDR2 FQNEAQ (reference sequence). V lost 5 bases and J lost 0, with 14 bases in between.